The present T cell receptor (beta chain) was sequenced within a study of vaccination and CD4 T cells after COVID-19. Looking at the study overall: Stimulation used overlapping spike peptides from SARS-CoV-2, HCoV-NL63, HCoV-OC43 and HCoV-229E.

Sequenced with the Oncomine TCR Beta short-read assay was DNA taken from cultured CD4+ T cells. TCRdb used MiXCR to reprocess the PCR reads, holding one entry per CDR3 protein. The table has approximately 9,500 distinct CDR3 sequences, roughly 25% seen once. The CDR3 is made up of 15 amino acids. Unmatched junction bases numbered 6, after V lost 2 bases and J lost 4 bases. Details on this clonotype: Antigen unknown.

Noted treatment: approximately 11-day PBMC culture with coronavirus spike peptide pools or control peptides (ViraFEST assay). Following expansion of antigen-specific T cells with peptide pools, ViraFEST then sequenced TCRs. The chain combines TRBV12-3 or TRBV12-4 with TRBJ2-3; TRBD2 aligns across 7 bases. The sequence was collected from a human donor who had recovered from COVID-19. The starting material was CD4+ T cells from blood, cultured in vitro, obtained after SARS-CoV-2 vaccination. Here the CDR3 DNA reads TGTGCCAGCAGTTTATCACTAGCGCACGCAGATACGCAGTATTTT. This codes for CASSLSLAHADTQYF.